The 9 T cell receptor beta chains presented below share a single source sample, sequenced in a study of post-analysis software for immune sequencing data. Whole-study findings and limits: Patients carried a few TRBV segments more frequently than controls did, and TRBV5-6, TRBV5-1 and TRBV20-1 were among them.

No cognate antigen is known for these TCRs. Presence of unique molecular identifiers characterized the TCR beta cDNA libraries. TCRdb reprocessed the PCR reads with MiXCR, giving one entry per CDR3 protein. The profile shows around 190,000 distinct CDR3 sequences, approximately 29% of them singletons. Sequencing used blood. The receptors come from a girl between 2 and 17 years old with multiple sclerosis.

This clonotype was detected many times. The J gene is TRBJ2-1, the V gene TRBV7-2; a weak D match, TRBD1 (6 bases). The CDR3 is 13 residues long. Trimming left V 5 bases short and J 9 bases short, with 14 bases between. The germline gives CDR1 SGHTA, CDR2 FQGNSA. The CDR3 reads CASSQYREGEQFF. The CDR3 nucleotides read TGTGCCAGCAGCCAATACAGGGAAGGTGAGCAGTTCTTC.

V is TRBV29-1 and J is TRBJ2-5; 12 nucleotides align to TRBD2. Trimming took 5 bases from V and 4 from J; bases not matched to a gene: 17. Per the germline V gene, CDR1 is SQVTM and CDR2 is ANQGSEA. This CDR3 region has 18 residues. The CDR3 loop reads CSVHWRLTSGRGRETQYF. The CDR3 coding sequence is TGCAGCGTTCATTGGCGCCTGACTAGCGGGAGAGGAAGAGAGACCCAGTACTTC. The whole variable domain, remainder taken from reference TRBV29-1 and TRBJ2-5, is SAVISQKPSRDICQRGTSLTIQCQVDSQVTMMFWYRQQPGQSLTLIATANQGSEATYESGFVIDKFPISRPNLTFSTLTVSNMSPEDSSIYLCSVHWRLTSGRGRETQYFGPGTRLLVL.

This clonotype appeared a few times. The CDR3 nucleotides read TGTGCCAGCATGACGACAGGGCGATATGGCTACACCTTC. It codes for CASMTTGRYGYTF. V and J are TRBV6-1 and TRBJ1-2; 7 bases fit TRBD1. The CDR3 covers 13 residues. CDR1 and CDR2 (germline): MNHNS, SASEGT. Trimming took 7 bases from V and 5 from J; bases not matched to a gene: 7.

On this clonotype: One junction end does not reproduce the germline sequence, and a read error may be involved. V usage is TRBV6-6 and J usage is TRBJ2-1; 14 bases fit TRBD2. Germline V gene lookup returns CDR1 MNHNY and CDR2 SVGAGI (reference sequence). This CDR3 contains 16 residues. The DNA for the CDR3 is TGTGCCTGCAGTTACCCGGGACTAGCGGGGGACAATGAGCAGTTCTTC. It codes for CACSYPGLAGDNEQFF.

In the case of this clonotype: This sequence may be a read error, since a much larger clone differs from it by one base. The chain combines TRBV2 with TRBJ2-4, with 12 bases matching TRBD1. TRBJ2-7 explains the end of the DNA better; the J call may be wrong. Germline V CDR1 and CDR2: SNHLY, FYNNEI. The CDR3 loop spans 15 amino acids. In DNA form, the CDR3 reads TGTGCCAGCAGCGTTATGGGACAGGGGGCTGACGAGCAGTACTTC. Its protein is CASSVMGQGADEQYF.

This clonotype occurred many times. This rearrangement joins TRBV29-1 to TRBJ2-5; D perhaps matches TRBD1 (5 bases). V lost 4 bases and J lost 5, with 14 bases in between. Germline assignment: CDR1 SQVTM and CDR2 ANQGSEA. The CDR3 length is 13 residues. CDR3 sequence (DNA): TGCAGCGTTGCTAGGGGCGTCGGGGAGACCCAGTACTTC. Its protein product is CSVARGVGETQYF.

Points on this clonotype: A read error may produce the germline difference seen at one junction end. The rearrangement uses TRBV3-1 and TRBJ2-7; no clear D. Germline CDR1 reads LGHDT; CDR2 reads YNNKEL (reference sequence). CDR3 length: 12 residues. The CDR3 DNA follows: TGTGGCAGCAGTCGCTTGCGCTACGAGCAGTACTTC. Translation: CGSSRLRYEQYF.

The sample holds many counts of this clonotype. The chain combines TRBV20-1 with TRBJ2-7; 8 bases agree with TRBD2. The CDR3 contains 15 residues. V lost 0 bases to trimming and J lost 6 bases; unmatched junction nucleotides: 10. Germline V gene data show CDR1 as DFQATT and CDR2 as SNEGSKA (reference sequence). DNA for the CDR3: TGCAGTGCTAGAGATCCACTAGCGGTAGCTCCCGAGCAGTACTTC. The encoded protein is CSARDPLAVAPEQYF.

This clonotype turned up a few times. The rearrangement links TRBV3-1 to TRBJ2-1, with D possibly TRBD2 on 5 matching bases. V was cut by 0 bases and J by 7 bases, with 13 bases left in between. CDR1 and CDR2 (germline): LGHDT, YNNKEL (reference sequence). This CDR3 is built from 15 residues. For the CDR3, the DNA is TGTGCCAGCAGCCAAGAGAGCCTGCCGGGGAATGAGCAGTTCTTC. Translated: CASSQESLPGNEQFF.